This TCR beta chain was identified during a study of T cells in Graves' hyperthyroidism and ophthalmopathy. Germline CDR1 is SGHVS and CDR2 is FQNEAQ. With 4 bases clipped from V and 7 bases from J, the junction kept 12 bases outside the gene matches. The CDR3 is 16 amino acids. Amplification of TCR beta CDR3 regions used RNA as the template. The HTBI primer set drove a first-round RT-PCR of the TCR CDR3. Each CDR3 protein gets one entry after TCRdb re-called the multiplex PCR reads with MiXCR. Counted here are 500,000 to 650,000 distinct CDR3 sequences, roughly 14% occurring once; the ten biggest clones make up roughly an eighth. Fresh peripheral blood, 10 ml, was the source of the PBMCs.

This sequence was found in a woman aged 50 to 60 with Graves' ophthalmopathy. The genes are TRBV7-8 and TRBJ2-2; 7 nucleotides agree with TRBD1. The specimen was blood. DNA for the CDR3: TGTGCCAGCAGCTACCAGGGGGTCAGCGCTGTCGGGGAGCTGTTTTTT. Protein product: CASSYQGVSAVGELFF. Full variable domain (rest looked up from reference TRBV7-8 and TRBJ2-2): GAGVSQSPRYKVAKRGQDVALRCDPISGHVSLFWYQQALGQGPEFLTYFQNEAQLDKSGLPSDRFFAERPEGSVSTLKIQRTQQEDSAVYLCASSYQGVSAVGELFFGEGSRLTVL.